This TCR beta chain is from a study of cytomegalovirus exposure and HLA in healthy donors. Turning to the study itself: Among the 350 to 400 donors who were genotyped, about 80% fell in the genetic ancestry cluster that is associated with self-reported Caucasian donors.

As for this clone: Its antigen remains unidentified.

PCR involved 60 Vbeta and 13 Jbeta primers. Some clones are missing from TCRdb's copy, which holds only in-frame ones; the method was immunoSEQ multiplex PCR. The sample lists just over 150,000 clones; approximately 79% were seen once. The V gene lost 4 bases and the J gene lost 3 bases, with 13 bases spanning the gap. The CDR3 consists of 14 residues. Germline V lookup: CDR1 SGDLS, CDR2 YYNGEE. Study-wide points: Indistinguishable V segments such as TRBV6-2 and TRBV6-3 were excluded.

The rearrangement joins TRBV9 to TRBJ1-1, with D uncertain. The sequenced sample was PBMCs. The clonotype was recovered from a woman aged 45-65 years in good health and CMV-seropositive. CDR3 protein: CASSPSPEYTEAFF. CDR3 DNA: TGTGCCAGCAGCCCCAGTCCGGAGTACACTGAAGCTTTCTTT.